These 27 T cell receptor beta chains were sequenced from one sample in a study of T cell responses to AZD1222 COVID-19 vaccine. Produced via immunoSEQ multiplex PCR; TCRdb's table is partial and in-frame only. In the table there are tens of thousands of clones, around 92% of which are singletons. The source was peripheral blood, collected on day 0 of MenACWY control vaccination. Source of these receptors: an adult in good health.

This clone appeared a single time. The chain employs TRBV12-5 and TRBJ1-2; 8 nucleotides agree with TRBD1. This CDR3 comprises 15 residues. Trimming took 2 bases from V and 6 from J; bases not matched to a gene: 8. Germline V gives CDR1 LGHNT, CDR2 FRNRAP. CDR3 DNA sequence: TGTGCTAGTGGTTTGCCACAGACAGGGGAAGATGGCTACACCTTC. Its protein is CASGLPQTGEDGYTF.

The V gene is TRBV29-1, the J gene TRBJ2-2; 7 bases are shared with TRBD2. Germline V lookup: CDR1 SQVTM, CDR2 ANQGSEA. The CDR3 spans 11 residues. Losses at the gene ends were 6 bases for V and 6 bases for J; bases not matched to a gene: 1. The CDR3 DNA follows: TGCAGCGTGGGAGGGGCCGGGGAGCTGTTTTTT. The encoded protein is CSVGGAGELFF.

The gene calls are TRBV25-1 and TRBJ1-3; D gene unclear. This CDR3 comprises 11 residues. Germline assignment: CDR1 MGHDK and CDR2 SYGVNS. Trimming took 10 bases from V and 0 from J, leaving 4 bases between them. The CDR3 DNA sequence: TGTGCCACGGACTCTGGAAACACCATATATTTT. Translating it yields CATDSGNTIYF.

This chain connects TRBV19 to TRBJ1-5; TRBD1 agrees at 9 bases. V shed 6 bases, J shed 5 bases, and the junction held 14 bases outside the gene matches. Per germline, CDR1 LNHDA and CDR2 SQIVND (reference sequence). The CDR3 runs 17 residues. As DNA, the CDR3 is TGTGCCAGTAGACCCTCCCTGGGACAGGGATCCCATCAGCCCCAGCATTTT. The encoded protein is CASRPSLGQGSHQPQHF.

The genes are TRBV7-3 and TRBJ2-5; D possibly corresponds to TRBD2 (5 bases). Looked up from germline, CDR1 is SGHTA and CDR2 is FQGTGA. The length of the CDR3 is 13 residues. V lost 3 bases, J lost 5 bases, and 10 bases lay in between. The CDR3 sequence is CASSFGPGETQYF. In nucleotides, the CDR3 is TGTGCCAGCAGCTTTGGACCGGGGGAGACCCAGTACTTC. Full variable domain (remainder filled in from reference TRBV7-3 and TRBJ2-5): GAGVSQTPSNKVTEKGKYVELRCDPISGHTALYWYRQSLGQGPEFLIYFQGTGAADDSGLPNDRFFAVRPEGSVSTLKIQRTERGDSAVYLCASSFGPGETQYFGPGTRLLVL.

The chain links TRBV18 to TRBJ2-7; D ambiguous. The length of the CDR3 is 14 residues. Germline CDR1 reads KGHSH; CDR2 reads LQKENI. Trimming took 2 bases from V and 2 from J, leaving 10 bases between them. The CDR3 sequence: CASSPSYSTYEQYF. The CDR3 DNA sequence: TGTGCCAGCTCACCATCTTACAGTACCTACGAGCAGTACTTC.

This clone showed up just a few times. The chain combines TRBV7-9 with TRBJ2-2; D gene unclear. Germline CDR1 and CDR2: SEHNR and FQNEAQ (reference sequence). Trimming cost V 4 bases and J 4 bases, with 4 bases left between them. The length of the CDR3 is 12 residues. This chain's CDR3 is CASSYSTGELFF. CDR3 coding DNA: TGTGCCAGCAGCTATAGCACCGGGGAGCTGTTTTTT.

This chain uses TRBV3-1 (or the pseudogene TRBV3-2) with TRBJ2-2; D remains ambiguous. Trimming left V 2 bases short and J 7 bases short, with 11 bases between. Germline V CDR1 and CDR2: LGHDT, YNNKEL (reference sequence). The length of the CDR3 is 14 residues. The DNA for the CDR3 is TGTGCCAGCAGCCAATCTCGAACAAGCGGGGAGCTGTTTTTT. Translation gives CASSQSRTSGELFF.

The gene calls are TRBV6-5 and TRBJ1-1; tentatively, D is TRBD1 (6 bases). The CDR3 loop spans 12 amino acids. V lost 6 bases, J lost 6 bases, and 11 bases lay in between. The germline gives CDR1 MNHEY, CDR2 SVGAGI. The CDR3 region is CASRNRDSEAFF. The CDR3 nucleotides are TGTGCCAGCAGAAACAGGGACTCTGAAGCTTTCTTT.

The CDR3, as DNA: TGTGCCAGCAGCGTAGGACAGGGGAACTATGGCTACACCTTC. Protein: CASSVGQGNYGYTF. V usage is TRBV9 and J usage is TRBJ1-2; TRBD1 matches 8 bases. The CDR3 spans 14 residues. The germline V gene encodes CDR1 SGDLS and CDR2 YYNGEE. V was pared by 0 bases and J by 2 bases, with 0 bases of the junction left unmatched.

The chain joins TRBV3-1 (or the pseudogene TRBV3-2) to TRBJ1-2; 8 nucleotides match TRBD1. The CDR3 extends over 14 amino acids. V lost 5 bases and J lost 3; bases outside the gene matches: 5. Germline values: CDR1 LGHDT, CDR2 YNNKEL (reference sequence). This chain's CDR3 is CASSSLTGDYGYTF. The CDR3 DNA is TGTGCCAGCAGCTCCCTGACAGGGGACTATGGCTACACCTTC.

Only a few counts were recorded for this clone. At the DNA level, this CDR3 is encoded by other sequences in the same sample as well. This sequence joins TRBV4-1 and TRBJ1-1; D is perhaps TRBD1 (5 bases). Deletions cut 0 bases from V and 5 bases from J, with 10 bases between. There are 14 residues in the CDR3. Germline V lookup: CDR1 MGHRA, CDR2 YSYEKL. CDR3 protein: CASSQDRGRTEAFF. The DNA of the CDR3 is TGCGCCAGCAGCCAAGATCGGGGACGGACTGAAGCTTTCTTT.

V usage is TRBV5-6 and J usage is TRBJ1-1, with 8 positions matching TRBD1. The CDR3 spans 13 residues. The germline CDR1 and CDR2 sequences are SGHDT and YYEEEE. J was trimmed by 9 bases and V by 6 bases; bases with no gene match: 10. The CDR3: CASIARTGSKAFF. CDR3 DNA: TGTGCCAGCATCGCTAGGACAGGGTCTAAAGCTTTCTTT.

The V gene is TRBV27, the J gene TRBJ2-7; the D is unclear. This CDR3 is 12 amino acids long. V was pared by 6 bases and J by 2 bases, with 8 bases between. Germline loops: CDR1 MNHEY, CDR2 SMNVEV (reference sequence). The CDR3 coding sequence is TGTGCCAGCAGGGGCACCACCTACGAGCAGTACTTC. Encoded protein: CASRGTTYEQYF.

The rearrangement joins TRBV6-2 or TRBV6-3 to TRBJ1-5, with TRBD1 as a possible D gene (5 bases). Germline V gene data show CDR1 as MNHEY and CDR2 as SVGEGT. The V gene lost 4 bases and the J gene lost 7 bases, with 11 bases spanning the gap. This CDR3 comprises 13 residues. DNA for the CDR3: TGTGCCAGCAGTTTCCAGGGAAGGCAGCCCCAGCATTTT. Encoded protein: CASSFQGRQPQHF.

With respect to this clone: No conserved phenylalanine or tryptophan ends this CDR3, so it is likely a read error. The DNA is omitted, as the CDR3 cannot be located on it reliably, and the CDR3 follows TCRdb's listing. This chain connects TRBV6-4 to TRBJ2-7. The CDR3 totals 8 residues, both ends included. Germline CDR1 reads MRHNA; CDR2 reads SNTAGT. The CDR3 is CASSDSTN.

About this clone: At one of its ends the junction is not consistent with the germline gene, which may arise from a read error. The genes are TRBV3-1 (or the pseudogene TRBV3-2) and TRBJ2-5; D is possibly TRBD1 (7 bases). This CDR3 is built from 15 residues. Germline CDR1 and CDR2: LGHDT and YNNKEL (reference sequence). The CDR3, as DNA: TGTGCCAGCAGCCCCCAGAAGGAGTTTGAAGGGGGGACAGACTTC. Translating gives CASSPQKEFEGGTDF.

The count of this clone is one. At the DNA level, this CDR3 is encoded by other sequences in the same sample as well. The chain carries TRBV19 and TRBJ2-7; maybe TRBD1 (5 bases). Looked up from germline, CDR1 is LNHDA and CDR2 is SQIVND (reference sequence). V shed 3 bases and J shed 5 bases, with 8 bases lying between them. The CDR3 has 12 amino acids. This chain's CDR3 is CASSIGADEQYF. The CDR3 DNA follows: TGTGCCAGTAGTATTGGGGCGGACGAGCAGTACTTC.

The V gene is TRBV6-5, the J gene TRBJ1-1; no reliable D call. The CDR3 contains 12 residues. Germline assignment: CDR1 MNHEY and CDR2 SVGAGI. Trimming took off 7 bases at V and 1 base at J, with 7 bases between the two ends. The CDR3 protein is CASKIGNTEAFF. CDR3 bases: TGTGCCAGCAAGATCGGGAACACTGAAGCTTTCTTT.

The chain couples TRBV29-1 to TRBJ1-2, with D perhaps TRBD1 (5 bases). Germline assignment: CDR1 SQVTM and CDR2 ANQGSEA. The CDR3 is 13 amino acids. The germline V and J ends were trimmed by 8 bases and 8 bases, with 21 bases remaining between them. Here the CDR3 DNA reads TGCAGCCCGAACCCCCCGGGGCGAAGAGGCTACACCTTC. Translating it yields CSPNPPGRRGYTF.

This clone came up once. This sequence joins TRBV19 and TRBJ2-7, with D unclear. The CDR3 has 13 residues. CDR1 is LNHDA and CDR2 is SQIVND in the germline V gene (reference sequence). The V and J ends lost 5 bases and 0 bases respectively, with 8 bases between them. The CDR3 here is CASSPGLSYEQYF. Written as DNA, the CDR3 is TGTGCCAGTAGTCCGGGCCTCTCCTACGAGCAGTACTTC.

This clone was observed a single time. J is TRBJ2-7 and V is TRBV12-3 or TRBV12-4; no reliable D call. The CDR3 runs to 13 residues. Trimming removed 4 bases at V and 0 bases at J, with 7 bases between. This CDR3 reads CASSSQDSYEQYF. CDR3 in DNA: TGTGCCAGCAGTTCACAAGACTCCTACGAGCAGTACTTC.

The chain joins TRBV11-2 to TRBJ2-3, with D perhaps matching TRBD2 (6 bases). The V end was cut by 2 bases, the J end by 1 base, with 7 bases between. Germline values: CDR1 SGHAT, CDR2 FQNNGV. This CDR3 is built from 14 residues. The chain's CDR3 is CASSLKRGTDTQYF. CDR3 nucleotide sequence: TGTGCCAGCAGCTTAAAGCGGGGCACAGATACGCAGTATTTT.

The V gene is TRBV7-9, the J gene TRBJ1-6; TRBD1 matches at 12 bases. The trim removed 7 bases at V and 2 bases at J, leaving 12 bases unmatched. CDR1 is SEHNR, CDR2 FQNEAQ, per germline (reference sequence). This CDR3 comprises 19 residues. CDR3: CASTVGTGGDPPYNSPLHF. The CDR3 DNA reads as TGTGCCAGCACCGTCGGGACAGGGGGCGATCCCCCCTATAATTCACCCCTCCACTTT.

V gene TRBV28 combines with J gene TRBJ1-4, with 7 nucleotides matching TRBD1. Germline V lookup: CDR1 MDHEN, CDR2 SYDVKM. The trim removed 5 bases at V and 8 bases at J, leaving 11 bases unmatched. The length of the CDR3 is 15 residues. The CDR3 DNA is TGTGCCAGCAGTCCACCCCGGGACAGTTCCGAAAAACTGTTTTTT. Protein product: CASSPPRDSSEKLFF. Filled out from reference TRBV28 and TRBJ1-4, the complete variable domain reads DVKVTQSSRYLVKRTGEKVFLECVQDMDHENMFWYRQDPGLGLRLIYFSYDVKMKEKGDIPEGYSVSREKKERFSLILESASTNQTSMYLCASSPPRDSSEKLFFGSGTQLSVL.

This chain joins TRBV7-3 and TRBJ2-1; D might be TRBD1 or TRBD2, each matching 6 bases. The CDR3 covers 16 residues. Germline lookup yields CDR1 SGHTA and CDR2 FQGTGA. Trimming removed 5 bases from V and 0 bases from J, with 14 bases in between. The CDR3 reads CASSPLTGASYNEQFF. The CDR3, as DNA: TGTGCCAGCAGCCCCTTGACGGGGGCCTCCTACAATGAGCAGTTCTTC.

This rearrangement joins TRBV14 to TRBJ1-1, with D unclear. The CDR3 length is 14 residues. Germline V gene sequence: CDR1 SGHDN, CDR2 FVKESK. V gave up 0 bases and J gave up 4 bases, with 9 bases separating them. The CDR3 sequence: CASSQELEGTEAFF. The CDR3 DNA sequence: TGTGCCAGCAGCCAAGAATTGGAGGGCACTGAAGCTTTCTTT.